This entry lists 22 T cell receptor beta chains sequenced from one sample in a study of T cells after yellow fever vaccination. TCRdb used MiXCR to reprocess the 5' RACE reads, holding one entry per CDR3 protein. Among about 22,000 distinct CDR3 sequences listed, 4% to 6% were seen once. Source: PBMCs, either bulk or a sorted T-cell subset (CD4+, CD8+, memory, or dextramer-sorted; not recorded which), taken about 41 days after the first yellow fever vaccination. All receptors derive from a man aged 18 to 29 who received the YFV17D yellow fever vaccine.

Many counts were recorded for this clonotype. The rearrangement uses TRBV11-2 and TRBJ2-3; 11 positions agree with TRBD2. Losses at the gene ends were 3 bases for V and 0 bases for J; bases not matched to a gene: 14. Germline V gene lookup returns CDR1 SGHAT and CDR2 FQNNGV. The CDR3 is 20 amino acids. CDR3 protein: CASSFRLSPGLAESTDTQYF. CDR3 DNA sequence: TGTGCCAGCAGCTTCCGCCTTTCACCGGGACTAGCGGAGAGCACAGATACGCAGTATTTT.

In this sample, this clonotype turned up many times. The V call is TRBV12-3 or TRBV12-4, the J call TRBJ2-2, with 9 bases matching TRBD1. V shed 6 bases, J shed 7 bases, and the junction held 9 bases outside the gene matches. CDR3 length: 15 residues. This chain's CDR3 is CASSPRQGGDGELFF. CDR3 bases: TGTGCCAGCAGCCCTCGACAGGGGGGGGACGGGGAGCTGTTTTTT.

This clonotype has at least ten counts. The chain is built from TRBV4-3 and TRBJ2-6, with D possibly being TRBD2 (5 bases). Between the trimmed V and J ends, which lost 1 base and 4 bases, there was a span of 11 bases. The CDR3 consists of 16 residues. Germline V gene data show CDR1 as LGHNA and CDR2 as YSLEER. DNA for the CDR3: TGCGCCAGCAGCCAAGTGAGGGAAACAGGGGCCAACGTCCTGACTTTC. This sequence encodes CASSQVRETGANVLTF.

This clonotype was detected many times. The chain's CDR3 is CSAQDGTQPQHF. The CDR3 nucleotides are TGCAGTGCCCAGGACGGTACTCAGCCCCAGCATTTT. The chain has TRBV20-1 and TRBJ1-5; D unresolved. This CDR3 has 12 residues. V gave up 6 bases and J gave up 6 bases, with 12 bases separating them. From germline, CDR1 is DFQATT and CDR2 SNEGSKA (reference sequence).

This clonotype has at least ten counts. The genes are TRBV27 and TRBJ1-1; no definite D call. The CDR3 totals 13 residues. V dropped 3 bases and J dropped 5 bases, with 10 bases sitting between them. Germline V lookup: CDR1 MNHEY, CDR2 SMNVEV (reference sequence). DNA of the CDR3: TGTGCCAGCAGTTTTGTAGGAGGGACTGAAGCTTTCTTT. As protein: CASSFVGGTEAFF.

This clonotype has at least ten counts. V and J are TRBV15 and TRBJ1-5; D ambiguous. The CDR3 contains 13 residues. V gave up 0 bases and J gave up 7 bases, with 7 bases separating them. Per the germline V gene, CDR1 is LNHNV and CDR2 is YYDKDF (reference sequence). The CDR3: CATSRDSEQPQHF. In DNA, the CDR3 is TGTGCCACCAGCAGAGATTCGGAACAGCCCCAGCATTTT.

The table lists this clonotype with many counts. The chain carries TRBV27 and TRBJ1-5, with 7 bases that match TRBD1. Germline loops: CDR1 MNHEY, CDR2 SMNVEV (reference sequence). The CDR3 runs to 14 residues. The junction had 9 bases not matched to a gene; V was cut back by 6 bases and J by 7 bases. CDR3 sequence (DNA): TGTGCCAGCAGCCTACAGGGGTCGAGGCAGCCCCAGCATTTT. The encoded protein is CASSLQGSRQPQHF.

This clonotype has ten or more counts. This chain connects TRBV4-1 to TRBJ1-5; D is uncertain. V lost 2 bases and J 7 bases, leaving 18 bases between the germline ends. The CDR3 runs to 16 residues. Germline V gives CDR1 MGHRA, CDR2 YSYEKL. The CDR3 loop reads CASSQLPLGGWQPQHF. CDR3 bases: TGCGCCAGCAGCCAACTCCCACTCGGAGGGTGGCAGCCCCAGCATTTT.

This clonotype was detected many times. The chain joins TRBV5-4 to TRBJ2-5; TRBD2 aligns across 7 bases. CDR1 is SGHNT, CDR2 YYREEE, per germline (reference sequence). V dropped 3 bases and J dropped 5; count of bases not matched to a gene: 4. There are 13 residues in the CDR3. The CDR3 is CASSWSGRETQYF. The CDR3 DNA sequence: TGTGCCAGCAGCTGGTCCGGGAGGGAGACCCAGTACTTC.

Concerning this clonotype: A much larger clone differs by one base, so this may be a read error. J is TRBJ1-5 and V is TRBV20-1; 12 bases agree with TRBD1. Germline trimming cut 6 bases from V and 5 bases from J; bases unmatched to any gene: 11. The germline CDR1 and CDR2 sequences are DFQATT and SNEGSKA (reference sequence). The CDR3 has 16 amino acids. CDR3: CSASAGTGGMYQPQHF. In DNA, the CDR3 is TGCAGTGCAAGTGCCGGGACAGGGGGCATGTATCAGCCCCAGCATTTT.

This clonotype was seen many times. The chain has TRBV27 and TRBJ1-5; possible D gene TRBD1, 5 bases. Per germline, CDR1 MNHEY and CDR2 SMNVEV (reference sequence). The CDR3 totals 16 residues. V lost 2 bases, J lost 7 bases, and 18 bases lay in between. The CDR3 DNA reads TGTGCCAGCAGTTTAAGAACTCCTTACAGGCGGCAGCCCCAGCATTTT. This translates into CASSLRTPYRRQPQHF.

In its sample, this clonotype was seen many times. J is TRBJ1-3 and V is TRBV4-1, with 8 positions matching TRBD1. The CDR3 loop spans 16 amino acids. Trimming at V came to 6 bases and at J to 0 bases, leaving 7 bases not matched to a gene. Per germline, CDR1 MGHRA and CDR2 YSYEKL. The CDR3 DNA is TGCGCCAGCAGTAGACAGGGGCCGAGCTCTGGAAACACCATATATTTT. Its translation: CASSRQGPSSGNTIYF.

In its sample, this clonotype was seen many times. As DNA, the CDR3 is TGCGCCAGCAGCTTGGTAGCTAGCGGAGCCTTCACCGGGGAGCTGTTTTTT. Translating gives CASSLVASGAFTGELFF. J is TRBJ2-2 and V is TRBV5-1; 7 bases are shared with TRBD2. The germline gives CDR1 SGHRS, CDR2 YFSETQ. V trimming: 0 bases; J trimming: 4 bases; junction bases outside the gene matches: 9. The CDR3 consists of 17 residues.

This clonotype has ten or more counts. The J gene is TRBJ2-7, the V gene TRBV27; TRBD1 matches 7 bases. The V gene end was trimmed by 1 base and the J gene end by 6 bases; junction bases not matched to a gene: 9. Germline values: CDR1 MNHEY, CDR2 SMNVEV (reference sequence). This CDR3 region has 15 residues. The CDR3, as DNA: TGTGCCAGCAGTTTATTAAACAGGGGCGATAGCGAGCAGTACTTC. Translating it yields CASSLLNRGDSEQYF.

This clonotype has at least ten counts. The genes are TRBV4-1 and TRBJ2-4, with 7 bases fitting TRBD1. Germline assignment: CDR1 MGHRA and CDR2 YSYEKL. The CDR3 runs to 16 residues. The V segment lost 4 bases and the J segment 2 bases; nucleotides outside the gene matches: 8. The CDR3 DNA is TGCGCCAGCAGCCTCGACCAGGGGGATTCCAAAAACATTCAGTACTTC. Translation: CASSLDQGDSKNIQYF.

This clonotype has a count of ten or more. CDR3 region: CASSGTSGDYNEQFF. The CDR3 DNA reads TGTGCCAGTAGTGGGACTAGCGGGGATTACAATGAGCAGTTCTTC. The chain joins TRBV19 to TRBJ2-1, with TRBD2 identical over 13 bases. Germline assignment: CDR1 LNHDA and CDR2 SQIVND (reference sequence). The V segment lost 5 bases and the J segment 4 bases; nucleotides outside the gene matches: 2. The CDR3 totals 15 residues. Variable domain in full (rest from reference TRBV19 and TRBJ2-1): DGGITQSPKYLFRKEGQNVTLSCEQNLNHDAMYWYRQDPGQGLRLIYYSQIVNDFQKGDIAEGYSVSREKKESFPLTVTSAQKNPTAFYLCASSGTSGDYNEQFFGPGTRLTVL.

This clonotype appeared many times. V usage is TRBV29-1 and J usage is TRBJ2-7; no definite D call. The CDR3 runs to 12 residues. Trimming shortened V by 0 bases and J by 4 bases, and 7 bases separated the two germline ends. Germline V CDR1 and CDR2: SQVTM, ANQGSEA. The CDR3 loop is CSVEDRSYEQYF. The CDR3 nucleotides read TGCAGCGTTGAAGATCGTTCTTACGAGCAGTACTTC.

In this sample, this clonotype turned up many times. The genes are TRBV6-2 or TRBV6-3 and TRBJ2-5, with TRBD1 identical over 8 bases. Unmatched junction bases numbered 3, after V lost 6 bases and J lost 0 bases. The germline gives CDR1 MNHEY, CDR2 SVGEGT. This CDR3 has 14 amino acids. The CDR3 DNA is TGTGCCAGCAGGAGACAGGGGTACCAAGAGACCCAGTACTTC. Translating gives CASRRQGYQETQYF.

This clonotype was counted ten times or more. The chain uses TRBV12-3 or TRBV12-4 and TRBJ1-1; D is perhaps TRBD1 (5 bases). The germline V and J ends were trimmed by 9 bases and 4 bases, with 27 bases remaining between them. The CDR3 extends over 17 amino acids. CDR3 bases: TGTGCCAGTGCTTCCGGGACGTGGTTTCAACAAAGCACTGAAGCTTTCTTT. It is translated as CASASGTWFQQSTEAFF.

This clonotype was recorded a few times. V gene TRBV7-2 combines with J gene TRBJ1-1; D may be TRBD1 (5 bases). From germline, CDR1 is SGHTA and CDR2 FQGNSA. The CDR3 is 15 residues long. V was pared by 1 base and J by 4 bases, with 13 bases between. DNA of the CDR3: TGTGCCAGCAGCTTAGGGTGGGGGGTCCCCACTGAAGCTTTCTTT. Its protein is CASSLGWGVPTEAFF.

Many counts were recorded for this clonotype. The CDR3 DNA follows: TGTGCCAGTAGTGGGGTAGGGGGCACCGGGGAGCTGTTTTTT. Translated: CASSGVGGTGELFF. V is TRBV19 and J is TRBJ2-2, with D possibly TRBD1 on 6 matching bases. The CDR3 covers 14 residues. Germline V gene sequence: CDR1 LNHDA, CDR2 SQIVND (reference sequence). With 5 bases removed from V and 4 bases from J, the gap between germline ends came to 11 bases.

This clonotype appeared many times. The gene calls are TRBV7-2 and TRBJ2-1; D call uncertain. Germline CDR1 is SGHTA and CDR2 is FQGNSA. Trimming pared 1 base from V and 6 bases from J, leaving 10 bases between. This CDR3 has 14 residues. CDR3 residues: CASSLGLGSNEQFF. CDR3 coding DNA: TGTGCCAGCAGCTTAGGCCTAGGAAGCAATGAGCAGTTCTTC. Looking up the rest from reference TRBV7-2 and TRBJ2-1 gives the full variable domain: GAGVSQSPSNKVTEKGKDVELRCDPISGHTALYWYRQSLGQGLEFLIYFQGNSAPDKSGLPSDRFSAERTGGSVSTLTIQRTQQEDSAVYLCASSLGLGSNEQFFGPGTRLTVL.